This is a list of T cell receptor beta chains from one sample in a study of shared clonotypes between healthy human individuals. Some clones are missing from TCRdb's copy, which holds only in-frame ones; the method was immunoSEQ multiplex PCR. The sample lists approximately 2,200,000 clones, 85% to 95% occurring once. The sequenced sample consisted of naive CD8+ T cells from PBMCs. These receptors were taken from a man aged 18 to 29 in good health. Some clones in this sample may be carry-over from other donors' samples. Both conserved end residues are part of each CDR3. Each record gives: J gene, V gene, D gene, CDR3 protein. The D gene is left open where the match is weak.

J: TRBJ1-2; V: TRBV9; D: -; CDR3: CASTVGGNGYTF
J: TRBJ1-1; V: TRBV29-1; D: -; CDR3: CSVLGGNTEAFF
J: TRBJ1-1; V: TRBV4-3; D: TRBD1; CDR3: CASSLTGDTEAFF
J: TRBJ2-7; V: TRBV5-6; D: -; CDR3: CASSLGPQDYEQYF
J: TRBJ2-1; V: TRBV5-1; D: TRBD2; CDR3: CASSSLAGGPDEQFF
J: TRBJ2-7; V: TRBV11-2; D: -; CDR3: CASSLGAVSSYEQYF
J: TRBJ2-1; V: TRBV27; D: TRBD2; CDR3: CASSLILAGVGEQFF
J: TRBJ1-1; V: TRBV7-9; D: -; CDR3: CASSLGLLVNTEAFF
J: TRBJ1-3; V: TRBV7-3; D: TRBD1; CDR3: CASSLYPRTGGNTIYF
J: TRBJ2-3; V: TRBV9; D: -; CDR3: CASSVSPGLSTDTQYF
J: TRBJ1-2; V: TRBV25-1; D: -; CDR3: CASNYGGGYTF
J: TRBJ1-2; V: TRBV27; D: -; CDR3: CASSLEGVRGYTF
J: TRBJ2-3; V: TRBV27; D: TRBD1; CDR3: CASGRRDRGQTQYF
J: TRBJ2-7; V: TRBV6-5; D: TRBD2; CDR3: CASRERLAGYHEQYF
J: TRBJ2-1; V: TRBV7-9; D: -; CDR3: CASSLVSANEQFF
J: TRBJ2-3; V: TRBV4-1; D: -; CDR3: CASSQVSGLADTQYF
J: TRBJ2-7; V: TRBV7-9; D: TRBD1; CDR3: CASSTTGAMDYEQYF
J: TRBJ1-1; V: TRBV27; D: -; CDR3: CASSSQGTNTEAFF
J: TRBJ2-7; V: TRBV7-9; D: -; CDR3: CASSLAGLWSEQYF
J: TRBJ2-3; V: TRBV30; D: -; CDR3: CAWSVPGIADTQYF
J: TRBJ2-7; V: TRBV7-9; D: -; CDR3: CASSLDSDEQYF
J: TRBJ2-2; V: TRBV6-1; D: -; CDR3: CASSALGGSWVMAGELFF
J: TRBJ2-7; V: TRBV4-3; D: TRBD2; CDR3: CASSPMASGSYEQYF
J: TRBJ1-5; V: TRBV28; D: -; CDR3: CASSLYKGDQPQHF
J: TRBJ2-7; V: TRBV7-9; D: -; CDR3: CASSFSSGNEQYF
J: TRBJ2-1; V: TRBV6-1; D: -; CDR3: CASTLARYNEQFF
J: TRBJ2-7; V: TRBV6-6; D: -; CDR3: CASSYSRQGSYEQYF
J: TRBJ2-1; V: TRBV2; D: -; CDR3: CASSEAFYNEQFF
J: TRBJ2-7; V: TRBV7-9; D: -; CDR3: CASSLSATRLAYEQYF
J: TRBJ1-1; V: TRBV19; D: -; CDR3: CASSIGAPLRDTEAFF
J: TRBJ2-2; V: TRBV11-2; D: -; CDR3: CASSLERAETNTGELFF
J: TRBJ2-1; V: TRBV29-1; D: -; CDR3: CSAAPSWSYNEQFF
J: TRBJ2-5; V: TRBV29-1; D: TRBD1; CDR3: CSVIPVGDRGGLETQYF
J: TRBJ1-1; V: TRBV4-1; D: -; CDR3: CASSQERGAEAFF
J: TRBJ2-2; V: TRBV29-1; D: -; CDR3: CSVEAFRELFF
J: TRBJ1-1; V: TRBV7-9; D: -; CDR3: CASRSMGHTEAFF
J: TRBJ2-7; V: TRBV10-2; D: TRBD2; CDR3: CASSEVAGIGYEQYF
J: TRBJ2-2; V: TRBV14; D: -; CDR3: CASSQDRRVEDTGELFF
J: TRBJ2-3; V: TRBV6-1; D: -; CDR3: CASSRSTDTQYF
J: TRBJ1-2; V: TRBV5-6; D: TRBD1; CDR3: CASSYGQGDGYTF
J: TRBJ2-7; V: TRBV28; D: TRBD1; CDR3: CASSYGTGSDEQYF
J: TRBJ2-1; V: TRBV7-2; D: TRBD2; CDR3: CASSLVAGALDEQFF
J: TRBJ2-7; V: TRBV4-1; D: -; CDR3: CASSLPWGDGAYEQYF